The rows below give T cell receptor beta chains drawn from one sample of a study of shared clonotypes between healthy human individuals. Profiled with immunoSEQ multiplex PCR; TCRdb holds only in-frame clones, not every one. The sample shows about 2.4 million clones, roughly 92% of them seen only once. Sequencing was done on a sample of naive CD4+ T cells sorted from blood. Every receptor here comes from a man aged 18 to 35 in good health. Each CDR3 is given with its conserved first and last residue. D genes are given only for firm matches. Clone size appears in some rows only: once, few, many, or a class for an expanded clone.

j_call v_call d_call clone_size cdr3_nt cdr3_aa
TRBJ2-1 TRBV7-9 - - TGTGCCAGCAGCTTCGACTCCTACAATGAGCAGTTCTTC CASSFDSYNEQFF
TRBJ2-5 TRBV5-1 - - TGCGCCAGCAGCTTGGAAGGGGCGGGAGAGACCCAGTACTTC CASSLEGAGETQYF
TRBJ2-1 TRBV5-1 - - TGCGCCAGCAGAGAACAGGGAGATGAGCAGTTCTTC CASREQGDEQFF
TRBJ2-5 TRBV7-2 - - TGTGCCAGCAGCCTCCACCTTCTAGCGATTTCCTTAGGGGAGACCCAGTACTTC CASSLHLLAISLGETQYF
TRBJ2-1 TRBV6-1 - - TGTGCCAGCAGTCGCCTGGGGGGTCTCTACAATGAGCAGTTCTTC CASSRLGGLYNEQFF
TRBJ1-6 TRBV18 - - TGTGCCAGCTCCCGGGACATTATGGATTCACCCCTCCACTTT CASSRDIMDSPLHF
TRBJ2-1 TRBV30 - - TGTGCCTGGGCAGAAGCGAGCTCCTACAATGAGCAGTTCTTC CAWAEASSYNEQFF
TRBJ2-7 TRBV10-1 TRBD2 - TGCGCCAGCAGTGAGGGAACAGCGGGAGGAGACGAGCAGTACTTC CASSEGTAGGDEQYF
TRBJ1-4 TRBV6-8 TRBD1 - TGTGCCAGCAGCCGGGACAGGGGTTATGGGGCAACTAATGAAAAACTGTTTTTT CASSRDRGYGATNEKLFF
TRBJ1-4 TRBV19 TRBD1 - TGTGCCAGTAGTATCAGGGGGACTAATGAAAAACTGTTTTTT CASSIRGTNEKLFF
TRBJ2-7 TRBV28 - - TGTGCCACCCATCTTGGGGCAGGCCGCGAGCAGTACTTC CATHLGAGREQYF
TRBJ1-6 TRBV19 - - TGTGCCACTAAACAGGGATCGGGTAATTCACCCCTCCACTTT CATKQGSGNSPLHF
TRBJ2-7 TRBV25-1 - once TGTGCCAGCAGTGAACAGGGCTACGAGCAGTACTTC CASSEQGYEQYF
TRBJ2-5 TRBV15 - - TGTGCCACCAGCAGAGAAGGGGTCCGGGAGACCCAGTACTTC CATSREGVRETQYF
TRBJ1-2 TRBV19 - - TGTGCCAGTAGTAACGGGGTATATGGCTACACCTTC CASSNGVYGYTF
TRBJ1-2 TRBV15 TRBD1 - TGTGCCACCAGCTGGACAGGGGACTATGGCTACACCTTC CATSWTGDYGYTF
TRBJ2-7 TRBV6-6 - - TGTGCCAGCAGTTACGAAATCGGCACCTACGAGCAGTACTTC CASSYEIGTYEQYF
TRBJ2-3 TRBV6-4 TRBD2 once TGTGCCAGCAGTGAGGGTTCAGCGGGGGGTTTGGCAGATACGCAGTATTTT CASSEGSAGGLADTQYF
TRBJ2-1 TRBV5-6 TRBD2 - TGTGCCAGCAGCTTGGGGGGACTAGCGGGAGACAATGAGCAGTTCTTC CASSLGGLAGDNEQFF
TRBJ2-2 TRBV9 TRBD2 - TGTGCCAGCAGCGTAGGCGGGGGTGACACCGGGGAGCTGTTTTTT CASSVGGGDTGELFF
TRBJ2-1 TRBV28 TRBD1 - TGTGCCAGCAGTTTAACAGGGGCCTACAATGAGCAGTTCTTC CASSLTGAYNEQFF
TRBJ1-3 TRBV18 - - TGTGCCAGCTCACCTCAGAGCTCTGGAAACACCATATATTTT CASSPQSSGNTIYF
TRBJ1-1 TRBV5-1 - - TGCGCCAGCAGCTCTTACTCGGGGTTCACTGAAGCTTTCTTT CASSSYSGFTEAFF
TRBJ2-7 TRBV5-1 - - TGCGCCAGCAGCTTGGAGGGTAGCGCGGCCTACGAGCAGTACTTC CASSLEGSAAYEQYF
TRBJ2-5 TRBV5-4 - - TGTGCCAGCAGCTTGGACGGATTTACGATAGGGGAGACCCAGTACTTC CASSLDGFTIGETQYF
TRBJ2-2 TRBV5-8 - once TGTGCCAGCAGCTTGGTTTCAGGGATGAACACCGGGGAGCTGTTTTTT CASSLVSGMNTGELFF
TRBJ2-5 TRBV5-1 - - TGCGCCAGCAGCTTGAGCCCACTGGCTACGAGCCAAGAGACCCAGTACTTC CASSLSPLATSQETQYF
TRBJ2-5 TRBV9 - - TGTGCCAGCAGCGTAGAGGGTAGTTTGGTAGGGGAGACCCAGTACTTC CASSVEGSLVGETQYF
TRBJ1-5 TRBV19 - few TGTGCCAGTAGTATACGGGGTGGCAGGTCAGATAGCAATCAGCCCCAGCATTTT CASSIRGGRSDSNQPQHF
TRBJ1-2 TRBV2 - once TGTGCCAGCAGTGAAGCAGGGCATAGGGTCTATGGCTACACCTTC CASSEAGHRVYGYTF
TRBJ1-1 TRBV13 - - TGTGCCAGCAGCCCCACGGGGAGGGGGACTGAAGCTTTCTTT CASSPTGRGTEAFF
TRBJ2-1 TRBV5-8 TRBD1 - TGTGCCAGCACCGTCCAGGGGGACCCCTACAATGAGCAGTTCTTC CASTVQGDPYNEQFF
TRBJ2-7 TRBV27 - - TGTGCCAGCAGATCCCCTCGCATGGGACTTCGATTC CASRSPRMGLRF
TRBJ2-3 TRBV7-3 - - TGTGCCAGCAGCCTTCTAGGAACAGATACGCAGTATTTT CASSLLGTDTQYF
TRBJ1-5 TRBV15 - once TGTGCCACCAGCAGAGATGGGGACCATTCTTATCAGCCCCAGCATTTT CATSRDGDHSYQPQHF
TRBJ2-3 TRBV7-2 - once TGTGCCAGCAGCCTTAGAAATAAGGGACTGGGCACAGATACGCAGTATTTT CASSLRNKGLGTDTQYF
TRBJ1-6 TRBV5-4 - - TGTGCCAGCAGCTTGGCAGGGAGCAATTCACCCCTCCACTTT CASSLAGSNSPLHF
TRBJ1-2 TRBV5-4 TRBD1 - TGTGCCAGCAGCTTATCCGGGACAGGGAGAAACTATGGCTACACCTTC CASSLSGTGRNYGYTF
TRBJ2-3 TRBV18 TRBD2 - TGTGCCAGCTCAACGGCTAGCGGGGGCACAGATACGCAGTATTTT CASSTASGGTDTQYF
TRBJ1-1 TRBV27 - - TGTGCCAGCAGTTTATCCCGGAACACTGAAGCTTTCTTT CASSLSRNTEAFF
TRBJ1-5 TRBV6-6 - once TGTGCCAGCAGTTCTCGGGGCAATCAGCCCCAGCATTTT CASSSRGNQPQHF
TRBJ2-5 TRBV30 - - TGTGCCTGGAGGATCAGGAGCACGCAAGAGACCCAGTACTTC CAWRIRSTQETQYF
TRBJ1-5 TRBV19 - - TGTGCCAGTAGTATAGTAACCGGGAGCAATCAGCCCCAGCATTTT CASSIVTGSNQPQHF
TRBJ2-7 TRBV2 TRBD1 - TGTGCCAGCAGTGTTCAGGGGGCTCTGAACGAGCAGTACTTC CASSVQGALNEQYF
TRBJ1-2 TRBV10-3 - - TGTGCCATCAGGGGGGCAGGGGCCCTTTATGGCTACACCTTC CAIRGAGALYGYTF
TRBJ2-2 TRBV6-6 TRBD2 - TGTGCCAGCAGGGGTTCTAGCGGGGGAGGCACCGGGGAGCTGTTTTTT CASRGSSGGGTGELFF
TRBJ1-6 TRBV10-3 TRBD1 - TGTGCCATCAGCTTCCGGGACAGTAATTCACCCCTCCACTTT CAISFRDSNSPLHF
TRBJ2-7 TRBV2 - - TGTGCCAGCAGTGAAGGGGCTTCCAATCCCTACGAGCAGTACTTC CASSEGASNPYEQYF
TRBJ1-2 TRBV25-1 - - TGTGCCAGCAGTGGCCCCAACCTGGGGGGCTACACCTTC CASSGPNLGGYTF
TRBJ2-7 TRBV7-2 TRBD2 - TGTGCCAGCAGCTTAGCGGGAGGGCCTGACGAGCAGTACTTC CASSLAGGPDEQYF
TRBJ2-3 TRBV19 TRBD2 - TGTGCCAGTGGTAGCGGGGGGGCGGGCACAGATACGCAGTATTTT CASGSGGAGTDTQYF
TRBJ1-4 TRBV9 - - TGTGCCAGCAGCGTAGCCCCGGAGGCTCCCGGCGAAAAACTGTTTTTT CASSVAPEAPGEKLFF
TRBJ1-2 TRBV19 - - TGTGCCAGTAGTATAAAGGGGGGGCCGAACTATGGCTACACCTTC CASSIKGGPNYGYTF
TRBJ2-1 TRBV5-4 - once TGTGCCAGCAGCTTAGGGAGAGACAATGAGCAGTTCTTC CASSLGRDNEQFF